This T cell receptor (beta chain) emerged from a study of cytomegalovirus exposure and HLA in healthy donors. V shed 0 bases and J shed 2 bases, with 5 bases lying between them. CDR1 is MNHEY, CDR2 SVGAGI, per germline. The CDR3 is 13 residues long. A word on this clone: Its antigen is still unknown.

The study, taken as a whole, reports: Analyses of presence and absence presupposed an approximately uniform sequencing depth across donors. Immune exposure information available was restricted to CMV serostatus.

It was with 60 Vbeta and 13 Jbeta primers that the PCR ran. Assay used: immunoSEQ multiplex PCR; TCRdb lists only in-frame clones, some missing. Of about 140,000 clones listed, 60% to 80% are singletons. This sequence originates from a woman in her thirties or forties in good health and CMV-seronegative. Sequencing was done on a sample of PBMCs. The J gene is TRBJ2-7, the V gene TRBV6-5; D unclear. The CDR3 is CASSYSNTYEQYF. The CDR3 nucleotides are TGTGCCAGCAGTTACTCGAACACCTACGAGCAGTACTTC.